The 7 T cell receptor beta chains below were found in one sample sequenced in a study of cytomegalovirus exposure and HLA in healthy donors. PCR involved 60 Vbeta and 13 Jbeta primers. The repertoire was sequenced with immunoSEQ multiplex PCR; TCRdb's copy has only in-frame clones and lacks some. In the table there are about 120,000 clones, over 60% of which are singletons. Sequences were obtained from PBMCs. These TCRs come from a man aged 25 to 40 in good health and CMV-seropositive.

The chain joins TRBV9 to TRBJ2-2, with D perhaps matching TRBD1 (5 bases). Trimming cost V 3 bases and J 3 bases, with 12 bases left between them. Germline CDR1 and CDR2: SGDLS and YYNGEE. The CDR3 has 15 residues. The DNA of the CDR3 is TGTGCCAGCAGCGCCAGGGTAGCCGACACCGGGGAGCTGTTTTTT. Translated, it gives CASSARVADTGELFF. Full variable domain (remainder filled in from reference TRBV9 and TRBJ2-2): DSGVTQTPKHLITATGQRVTLRCSPRSGDLSVYWYQQSLDQGLQFLIQYYNGEERAKGNILERFSAQQFPDLHSELNLSSLELGDSALYFCASSARVADTGELFFGEGSRLTVL.

The chain joins TRBV15 to TRBJ2-3, with 9 bases matching TRBD1. Germline lookup yields CDR1 LNHNV and CDR2 YYDKDF (reference sequence). The V gene end was trimmed by 6 bases and the J gene end by 2 bases; junction bases not matched to a gene: 9. The CDR3 length is 16 residues. CDR3 sequence (DNA): TGTGCCACCAGAGGATCCTGGACAGGGGACACAGATACGCAGTATTTT. The encoded protein is CATRGSWTGDTDTQYF.

The chain employs TRBV30 and TRBJ1-1; 7 bases match TRBD1. The CDR3 length is 15 residues. Germline CDR1 and CDR2: GTSNPN and SVGIG (reference sequence). J lost 6 bases, V lost 5 bases, and 15 bases had no gene match. The CDR3 loop reads CAWGKGGFWRAEAFF. The DNA for the CDR3 is TGTGCCTGGGGGAAAGGGGGCTTCTGGAGGGCTGAAGCTTTCTTT.

This chain links TRBV18 with TRBJ1-5, with 8 bases that match TRBD1. The CDR3 is made up of 13 amino acids. Per the germline V gene, CDR1 is KGHSH and CDR2 is LQKENI. V lost 5 bases and J lost 13; bases outside the gene matches: 10. This chain's CDR3 is CASSSDRVGWQHF. The CDR3 DNA reads TGTGCCAGCTCATCGGACAGGGTGGGGTGGCAGCATTTT.

V gene TRBV5-3 combines with J gene TRBJ1-4; 7 bases map to TRBD1. TRBV5-3 is an ORF, with its function uncertain. The V segment lost 4 bases and the J segment 3 bases; nucleotides outside the gene matches: 6. The CDR3 consists of 15 residues. The DNA for the CDR3 is TGTGCCAGAAGCGTCCCGGGACAGTCTAATGAAAAACTGTTTTTT. Translated: CARSVPGQSNEKLFF.

V gene TRBV19 combines with J gene TRBJ1-2; TRBD1 might be the D (6 bases). This CDR3 spans 14 amino acids. Trimming took 7 bases from V and 10 from J, leaving 22 bases between them. The germline CDR1 and CDR2 sequences are LNHDA and SQIVND (reference sequence). DNA of the CDR3: TGTGCCAGTACCCCCGGGACATTACACGTTGCCTACACCTTC. It yields the protein CASTPGTLHVAYTF.

Regarding this clone: The junction departs from the called germline gene at one end, perhaps through a read error. The chain couples TRBV7-9 to TRBJ1-1; perhaps TRBD1 as D (6 bases). Germline CDR1 SEHNR, CDR2 FQNEAQ (reference sequence). The CDR3 is made up of 12 amino acids. CDR3 bases: TGTTCCAGCAGCGGGGGCCGGGTGGGCGCTTTCTTT. This translates into CSSSGGRVGAFF.